A single sample gave rise to the 18 T cell receptor beta chains below, sequenced in a study of cytomegalovirus exposure and HLA in healthy donors. TCRdb's table, derived via immunoSEQ multiplex PCR, lists solely in-frame clones and lacks some. The sample shows 100,000 to 150,000 clones, approximately 92% of them seen only once. Material: PBMCs. These TCRs come from a woman between 18 and 29 years old in good health and CMV-seronegative.

This clone was seen only a few times. The chain recombines TRBV19 with TRBJ2-1, with 10 bases identical to TRBD2. Trimming removed 7 bases from V and 0 bases from J; junction bases left unmatched: 6. The germline CDR1 and CDR2 sequences are LNHDA and SQIVND (reference sequence). The CDR3 sequence is 16 residues long. CDR3 DNA sequence: TGTGCCAGTACCCATAGCGGGGGGAGCTCCTACAATGAGCAGTTCTTC. As protein: CASTHSGGSSYNEQFF.

Notes on this clone: A junction boundary mismatches the germline segment, possibly from a read error. The gene calls are TRBV28 and TRBJ1-5; tentative D call: TRBD1 (6 bases). CDR1 and CDR2 (germline): MDHEN, SYDVKM. This CDR3 comprises 15 residues. CDR3 in DNA: TGTGCCAGCAGTCGTACAGGGTTGGCTTATCAGTCCCAGCATTTT. Its protein product is CASSRTGLAYQSQHF.

The V gene is TRBV18, the J gene TRBJ2-1; D may be TRBD1 (5 bases). The CDR3 is 15 amino acids. V was clipped by 6 bases and J by 0 bases, with 12 bases between them. CDR1 and CDR2 (germline): KGHSH, LQKENI. Here the CDR3 DNA reads TGTGCCAGCTCGCCGACAGCTTTCTCCTACAATGAGCAGTTCTTC. It is translated as CASSPTAFSYNEQFF.

The chain has TRBV11-2 and TRBJ1-3, with D tentatively TRBD1 (5 bases). The ends were cut back, 7 bases at V and 5 bases at J, with 12 bases in the middle. CDR1 SGHAT and CDR2 FQNNGV come from the germline V gene. The CDR3 contains 13 residues. CDR3 nucleotide sequence: TGTGCCAGCACCCGGGGGAATAGAAACACCATATATTTT. Protein product: CASTRGNRNTIYF.

V and J are TRBV5-1 and TRBJ1-2, with D maybe TRBD1 (5 bases). The length of the CDR3 is 14 residues. Germline assignment: CDR1 SGHRS and CDR2 YFSETQ. V was clipped by 2 bases and J by 6 bases, with 14 bases between them. CDR3 amino acids: CASSFGRAGNGYTF. The CDR3 DNA is TGCGCCAGCAGCTTCGGCAGGGCGGGAAATGGCTACACCTTC. The complete variable domain, with remaining parts taken from reference TRBV5-1 and TRBJ1-2, reads KAGVTQTPRYLIKTRGQQVTLSCSPISGHRSVSWYQQTPGQGLQFLFEYFSETQRNKGNFPGRFSGRQFSNSRSEMNVSTLELGDSALYLCASSFGRAGNGYTFGSGTRLTVV.

The chain recombines TRBV5-1 with TRBJ2-7, with 10 bases matching TRBD2. Germline V gives CDR1 SGHRS, CDR2 YFSETQ. The CDR3 sequence is 14 residues long. The trim removed 3 bases at V and 4 bases at J, leaving 4 bases unmatched. CDR3 in amino acids: CASSSPTSGYEQYF. Here the CDR3 DNA reads TGCGCCAGCAGCTCGCCGACTAGCGGGTACGAGCAGTACTTC.

This chain connects TRBV27 to TRBJ1-2; 9 bases align to TRBD1. This CDR3 has 15 residues. The germline gives CDR1 MNHEY, CDR2 SMNVEV (reference sequence). The V segment lost 1 base and the J segment 6 bases; nucleotides outside the gene matches: 6. The CDR3 nucleotides are TGTGCCAGCAGTTTATGGCCCAGGACAGGGGATGGCTACACCTTC. It encodes CASSLWPRTGDGYTF.

This chain joins TRBV5-5 and TRBJ2-3; 7 bases fit TRBD2. V dropped 4 bases and J dropped 2; count of bases not matched to a gene: 4. CDR1 and CDR2 from the germline V gene are SGHKS and YYEKEE (reference sequence). CDR3 size: 14 residues. The CDR3 nucleotides read TGTGCCAGCAGCCGGGACTACAACACAGATACGCAGTATTTT. It encodes CASSRDYNTDTQYF.

The rearrangement uses TRBV6-6 and TRBJ2-7; the D gene is possibly TRBD2 (5 bases). The CDR3 has 13 residues. CDR1 and CDR2 (germline): MNHNY, SVGAGI (reference sequence). V was shortened by 6 bases and J by 4 bases, with 13 bases between the two germline ends. The CDR3 sequence: CASSSTLAYEQYF. The CDR3 DNA sequence: TGTGCCAGCAGCAGCACGCTAGCTTACGAGCAGTACTTC.

The chain is built from TRBV19 and TRBJ1-5; 8 bases are a match to TRBD1. The CDR3 runs to 16 residues. Germline V gene lookup returns CDR1 LNHDA and CDR2 SQIVND (reference sequence). With V trimmed by 3 bases and J by 7 bases, 11 bases remained unmatched. As DNA, the CDR3 is TGTGCCAGTAGTATCGGGATCAGGGGGCGCTTGCAGCCCCAGCATTTT. Translating gives CASSIGIRGRLQPQHF.

The gene calls are TRBV13 and TRBJ2-7; maybe TRBD1 (7 bases). V was shortened by 2 bases and J by 3 bases, with 17 bases between the two germline ends. The CDR3 loop spans 16 amino acids. Germline lookup yields CDR1 PRHDT and CDR2 FYEKMQ (reference sequence). The CDR3 loop is CASSLRRGQLDYEQYF. The DNA for the CDR3 is TGTGCCAGCAGCTTAAGGAGGGGACAGCTAGACTACGAGCAGTACTTC.

This chain links TRBV19 with TRBJ2-3, with D possibly matching TRBD2 (5 bases). Germline loops: CDR1 LNHDA, CDR2 SQIVND (reference sequence). V lost 1 base and J 5 bases, leaving 13 bases between the germline ends. The CDR3 contains 15 residues. Written as DNA, the CDR3 is TGTGCCAGTAGTATAGGGCAGCTGGCGGGAGATACGCAGTATTTT. Translation: CASSIGQLAGDTQYF.

The CDR3 spells CASSEDLPLTGELFF. CDR3 DNA sequence: TGTGCCAGCAGTGAAGATCTTCCCCTTACCGGGGAGCTGTTTTTT. V and J are TRBV2 and TRBJ2-2; D gene uncertain. Trimming left V 1 base short and J 5 bases short, with 11 bases between. This CDR3 is 15 amino acids long. Germline V gives CDR1 SNHLY, CDR2 FYNNEI.

The chain has TRBV5-1 and TRBJ2-5; 8 positions match TRBD2. Germline CDR1 SGHRS, CDR2 YFSETQ. This CDR3 spans 16 amino acids. V trimming: 0 bases; J trimming: 2 bases; junction bases outside the gene matches: 6. The CDR3 loop is CASSLVSSGPQETQYF. CDR3 coding DNA: TGCGCCAGCAGCTTGGTCTCTAGCGGGCCGCAAGAGACCCAGTACTTC.

This chain links TRBV6-5 with TRBJ1-2; D perhaps matches TRBD1 (6 bases). The CDR3 totals 15 residues. Germline V lookup: CDR1 MNHEY, CDR2 SVGAGI. Trimming removed 4 bases at V and 4 bases at J, with 16 bases between. The CDR3 nucleotides are TGTGCCAGCAGTTCCCAGGGGCGCTCAGGCTATGGCTACACCTTC. It specifies CASSSQGRSGYGYTF.

The V call is TRBV25-1, the J call TRBJ2-1; D ambiguous. Germline V gene lookup returns CDR1 MGHDK and CDR2 SYGVNS. The V end was cut by 2 bases, the J end by 0 bases, with 8 bases between. This CDR3 comprises 15 residues. The CDR3 is CASSEMRSSYNEQFF. The CDR3 DNA reads TGTGCCAGCAGTGAAATGCGGAGCTCCTACAATGAGCAGTTCTTC.

This chain links TRBV7-8 with TRBJ2-1, with 13 bases that match TRBD2. The CDR3 loop spans 17 amino acids. The V and J ends lost 5 bases and 6 bases, in that order; junction bases with no gene match: 10. In germline, CDR1 is SGHVS, CDR2 FQNEAQ. CDR3 sequence reads: CASSPGLAGIVTNEQFF. CDR3 bases: TGTGCCAGCAGCCCGGGACTAGCGGGGATTGTGACCAATGAGCAGTTCTTC.

J is TRBJ1-1 and V is TRBV5-1, with TRBD1 identical over 10 bases. The CDR3 totals 17 residues. The germline gives CDR1 SGHRS, CDR2 YFSETQ. With 0 bases clipped from V and 8 bases from J, the junction kept 13 bases outside the gene matches. For the CDR3, the DNA is TGCGCCAGCAGCTTGGGGCTGTGGACAGGGGGTACGGAAGAAGCTTTCTTT. It specifies CASSLGLWTGGTEEAFF. Together with reference TRBV5-1 and TRBJ1-1, the CDR3 gives the full variable domain: KAGVTQTPRYLIKTRGQQVTLSCSPISGHRSVSWYQQTPGQGLQFLFEYFSETQRNKGNFPGRFSGRQFSNSRSEMNVSTLELGDSALYLCASSLGLWTGGTEEAFFGQGTRLTVV.